This entry features one T cell receptor beta chain sequence. Germline assignment: CDR1 SGHNT and CDR2 YYREEE (reference sequence). Trimming cost V 3 bases and J 6 bases; bases outside gene matches: 7. The CDR3 totals 15 residues. This specimen belongs to a study of blood T cell repertoires in COVID-19. Clones were read by immunoSEQ multiplex PCR, and TCRdb kept only the in-frame ones, dropping some. In the table there are roughly 230,000 clones, 65% to 85% of which are singletons. Sequencing was carried out using peripheral blood. This chain joins TRBV5-4 and TRBJ2-1; 9 nucleotides agree with TRBD2. This clonotype was obtained from a man aged 35-49 years with active or convalescent COVID-19. The CDR3 loop is CASSSILAGSNEQFF. Written as DNA, the CDR3 is TGTGCCAGCAGCTCGATCCTAGCGGGGAGCAATGAGCAGTTCTTC.